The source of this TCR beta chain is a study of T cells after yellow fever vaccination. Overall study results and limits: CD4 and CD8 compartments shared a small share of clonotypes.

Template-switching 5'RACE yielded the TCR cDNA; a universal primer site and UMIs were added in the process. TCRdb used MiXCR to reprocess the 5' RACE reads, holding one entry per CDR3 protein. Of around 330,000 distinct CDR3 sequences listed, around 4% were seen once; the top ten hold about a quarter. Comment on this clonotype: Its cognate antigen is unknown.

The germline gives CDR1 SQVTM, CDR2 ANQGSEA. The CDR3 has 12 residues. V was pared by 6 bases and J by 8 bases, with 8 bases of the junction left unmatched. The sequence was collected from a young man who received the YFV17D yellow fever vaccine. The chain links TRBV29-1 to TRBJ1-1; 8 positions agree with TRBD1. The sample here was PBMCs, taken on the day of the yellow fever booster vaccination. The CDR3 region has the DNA TGCAGCGTGAAAGACAGGGGTGGCGAAGCTTTCTTT. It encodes CSVKDRGGEAFF.